The entry that follows covers one TCR beta chain sequence. The antigen is not known. These data are taken from a study of blood T cells in healthy people across ages. Study-wide findings and caveats: Underestimates were what the diversity estimates from one million T cells were considered to be.

The CDR3 is 16 amino acids. Germline values: CDR1 MDHEN, CDR2 SYDVKM. V lost 7 bases and J 3 bases, leaving 19 bases between the germline ends. Each donor supplied approximately 10 milliliters of peripheral blood. It was with a sample-barcoded 5' primer and a J-beta primer mix that a second PCR of roughly 7 to 12 cycles was run. Each cDNA molecule carried a tag from a template-switch adaptor that contained 12 random nucleotides. A single record per CDR3 protein comes from TCRdb applying MiXCR to the 5' RACE reads. Altogether about 1.7 million distinct CDR3 sequences are present, roughly 28% being singletons, with the ten largest covering approximately 7.7%.

This sequence originates from a woman aged 30 to 39 in good health. The chain joins TRBV28 to TRBJ1-5; TRBD1 is a possible D gene (5 bases). Sequenced: blood. The CDR3 nucleotides read TGTGCCAGCACCCCCCTACAGGAATTTAACAATCAGCCCCAGCATTTT. Translation: CASTPLQEFNNQPQHF.